This T cell receptor (beta chain) appears in the sequencing data of a study of blood T cell repertoires in COVID-19. The wider study: COVID-19 samples from acute and convalescent phases originated in the United States, Italy and Spain.

Authors' processing steps: Estimates of nucleated cell counts were drawn from the amplification of reference gene primers. TCRdb's copy holds only in-frame clones and misses some; the assay was immunoSEQ multiplex PCR. V, J and clone size are those of that table, while D and trimming were read from the DNA. The sample shows over 120,000 clones, roughly 87% of them seen only once. The CDR3 contains 13 residues. The ends lost 8 bases at V and 13 bases at J; junction bases unmatched: 9. CDR1 and CDR2 (germline): LNHDA, SQIVND (reference sequence). Sequencing was carried out using peripheral blood. The sequence was obtained from a man between 65 and 85 years old with acute or convalescent COVID-19. The chain uses TRBV19 and TRBJ2-6; 9 bases are a match to TRBD1. CDR3 nucleotide sequence: TGTGCCAGTGGGGACAGGGCCTTCCCGGTCCTGACTTTC. It codes for CASGDRAFPVLTF. The complete variable domain, with remaining parts taken from reference TRBV19 and TRBJ2-6, reads DGGITQSPKYLFRKEGQNVTLSCEQNLNHDAMYWYRQDPGQGLRLIYYSQIVNDFQKGDIAEGYSVSREKKESFPLTVTSAQKNPTAFYLCASGDRAFPVLTFGAGSRLTVL.